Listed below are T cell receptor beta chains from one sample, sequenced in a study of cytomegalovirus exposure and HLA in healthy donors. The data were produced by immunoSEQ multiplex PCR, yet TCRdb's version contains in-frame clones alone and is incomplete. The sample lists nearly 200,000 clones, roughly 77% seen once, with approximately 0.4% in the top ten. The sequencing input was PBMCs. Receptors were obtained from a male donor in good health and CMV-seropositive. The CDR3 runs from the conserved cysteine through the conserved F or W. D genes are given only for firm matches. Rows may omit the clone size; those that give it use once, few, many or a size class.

CDR3nt: TGTGCCAGTTCTCAACCGGGGGGTTGGGACACTGAAGCTTTCTTT
CDR3aa: CASSQPGGWDTEAFF
v_gene: TRBV19
abundance: .
d_gene: .
j_gene: TRBJ1-1

CDR3nt: TGTGCCAGCAGTGGGGCAGGGGGCTATGGGCAGTACTTC
CDR3aa: CASSGAGGYGQYF
v_gene: TRBV2
abundance: .
d_gene: TRBD1
j_gene: TRBJ2-7

CDR3nt: TGTGCCAGCAGTTCGACAAACACAGATACGCAGTATTTT
CDR3aa: CASSSTNTDTQYF
v_gene: TRBV27
abundance: .
d_gene: .
j_gene: TRBJ2-3

CDR3nt: TGTGCCAGCAGCTTAGCGCCGGATCAGGGGGCTAACTATGGCTACACCTTC
CDR3aa: CASSLAPDQGANYGYTF
v_gene: TRBV7-8
abundance: few
d_gene: TRBD1
j_gene: TRBJ1-2

CDR3nt: TGCGCCAGCAGCTTGAAAAATAGCTACAATGAGCAGTTCTTC
CDR3aa: CASSLKNSYNEQFF
v_gene: TRBV5-1
abundance: .
d_gene: .
j_gene: TRBJ2-1

CDR3nt: TGTGCCAGCAGGAAGGTAGCGGGAGGGTCCTACGAGCAGTACTTC
CDR3aa: CASRKVAGGSYEQYF
v_gene: TRBV7-2
abundance: .
d_gene: TRBD2
j_gene: TRBJ2-7

CDR3nt: TGTGCCATCAGTTCCCCGGGACTCGACTACGAGCAGTACTTC
CDR3aa: CAISSPGLDYEQYF
v_gene: TRBV10-3
abundance: .
d_gene: .
j_gene: TRBJ2-7

CDR3nt: TGTGCCAGCAGTCGGGACAGGTTCTACGAGCAGTACTTC
CDR3aa: CASSRDRFYEQYF
v_gene: TRBV6-5
abundance: .
d_gene: TRBD1
j_gene: TRBJ2-7

CDR3nt: TGTGCCAGCAGCGTAACACAGGGTTATTCACCCCTCCACTTT
CDR3aa: CASSVTQGYSPLHF
v_gene: TRBV9
abundance: .
d_gene: .
j_gene: TRBJ1-6

CDR3nt: TGTGCCAGCAGAAACCCCGCCCCCCCGGGAGGCGAGCAGTACTTC
CDR3aa: CASRNPAPPGGEQYF
v_gene: TRBV28
abundance: .
d_gene: TRBD2
j_gene: TRBJ2-7

CDR3nt: TGTGCCAGCTCCCCACCTGGACAGGGATCAACCTTTAATGAAAAACTGTTTTTT
CDR3aa: CASSPPGQGSTFNEKLFF
v_gene: TRBV18
abundance: once
d_gene: TRBD1
j_gene: TRBJ1-4

CDR3nt: TGCAGCGTTGAGGGCCTTAGCGGGGGAGAATCCACCTCCTACAATGAGCAGTTCTTC
CDR3aa: CSVEGLSGGESTSYNEQFF
v_gene: TRBV29-1
abundance: .
d_gene: TRBD2
j_gene: TRBJ2-1

CDR3nt: TGTGCCAGCAGCGGACGACTAGTGTCCGATACGCAGTATTTT
CDR3aa: CASSGRLVSDTQYF
v_gene: TRBV9
abundance: .
d_gene: .
j_gene: TRBJ2-3

CDR3nt: TGTGCCAGCAGTTCAGGACAGGGAAACTATGGCTACACCTTC
CDR3aa: CASSSGQGNYGYTF
v_gene: TRBV28
abundance: few
d_gene: TRBD1
j_gene: TRBJ1-2

CDR3nt: TGTGCCAGCAGCCAAACAGTGAGTTTAACTAGCACAGATACGCAGTATTTT
CDR3aa: CASSQTVSLTSTDTQYF
v_gene: TRBV4-2
abundance: .
d_gene: .
j_gene: TRBJ2-3

CDR3nt: TGTGCCAGCAGCCCCCAACAGGCAACCGGGGAGCTGTTTTTT
CDR3aa: CASSPQQATGELFF
v_gene: TRBV7-3
abundance: once
d_gene: .
j_gene: TRBJ2-2

CDR3nt: TGTGCCAGCAGCTCCTGGGGGGGTCGTCAGCCCCAGCATTTT
CDR3aa: CASSSWGGRQPQHF
v_gene: TRBV5-6
abundance: .
d_gene: .
j_gene: TRBJ1-5

CDR3nt: TGTGCCAGCACCTCTGGGGGGGACAGGGGTTACTACGAGCAGTACTTC
CDR3aa: CASTSGGDRGYYEQYF
v_gene: TRBV5-4
abundance: .
d_gene: TRBD1
j_gene: TRBJ2-7

CDR3nt: TGTGCCAGCAGCGCCCGTAGCGGAAGCTACAATGAGCAGTTCTTC
CDR3aa: CASSARSGSYNEQFF
v_gene: TRBV9
abundance: .
d_gene: .
j_gene: TRBJ2-1

CDR3nt: TGTGCCAGCAGCTTAATGTCGGGAGGCTCCTATAATTCACCCCTCCACTTT
CDR3aa: CASSLMSGGSYNSPLHF
v_gene: TRBV7-2
abundance: .
d_gene: .
j_gene: TRBJ1-6

CDR3nt: TGCAGCGTGAAATCTCAGTTCATGAACACTGAAGCTTTCTTT
CDR3aa: CSVKSQFMNTEAFF
v_gene: TRBV29-1
abundance: .
d_gene: .
j_gene: TRBJ1-1

CDR3nt: TGTGCCAGCAGCCTCTGGACTAGCGGGAGAAGCACAGATACGCAGTATTTT
CDR3aa: CASSLWTSGRSTDTQYF
v_gene: TRBV7-2
abundance: few
d_gene: TRBD2
j_gene: TRBJ2-3

CDR3nt: TGTGCCAGCAGGGGGACAGCTGGAAACACCATATATTTT
CDR3aa: CASRGTAGNTIYF
v_gene: TRBV28
abundance: .
d_gene: TRBD1
j_gene: TRBJ1-3

CDR3nt: TGTGCCAGCTCACAAAGCGACAGCGCCTACGAGCAGTACTTC
CDR3aa: CASSQSDSAYEQYF
v_gene: TRBV18
abundance: .
d_gene: .
j_gene: TRBJ2-7

CDR3nt: TGTGCCAGCAGCCTCCTAGCGGGAGGGATGTATGAGCAGTTCTTC
CDR3aa: CASSLLAGGMYEQFF
v_gene: TRBV6-5
abundance: .
d_gene: TRBD2
j_gene: TRBJ2-1

CDR3nt: TGTGCCAGCAATCCGGACTACGAGCAGTACTTC
CDR3aa: CASNPDYEQYF
v_gene: TRBV6-1
abundance: .
d_gene: .
j_gene: TRBJ2-7

CDR3nt: TGTGCCAGTAGTCTCGCGGAGTACAGCAATCAGCCCCAGCATTTT
CDR3aa: CASSLAEYSNQPQHF
v_gene: TRBV19
abundance: .
d_gene: .
j_gene: TRBJ1-5

CDR3nt: TGTGCCAGCAGCGGCGCTAGCGGGCTCGCAACAGATACGCAGTATTTT
CDR3aa: CASSGASGLATDTQYF
v_gene: TRBV9
abundance: .
d_gene: TRBD2
j_gene: TRBJ2-3

CDR3nt: TGTGCCAGCAGTTTAGGACTAGCGAGGCAGTTCTTC
CDR3aa: CASSLGLARQFF
v_gene: TRBV27
abundance: .
d_gene: TRBD2
j_gene: TRBJ2-1

CDR3nt: TGTGCCAGCAGTTACTCGAGTCAGGGCGTCTACGAGCAGTACTTC
CDR3aa: CASSYSSQGVYEQYF
v_gene: TRBV6-5
abundance: once
d_gene: .
j_gene: TRBJ2-7

CDR3nt: TGTGCCAGCAGCTTAGAACCGGGATCTATATTCACCGGGGAGCTGTTTTTT
CDR3aa: CASSLEPGSIFTGELFF
v_gene: TRBV11-3
abundance: once
d_gene: .
j_gene: TRBJ2-2

CDR3nt: TGTGCCAGCAGCACACAGGGTGCTAACTATGGCTACACCTTC
CDR3aa: CASSTQGANYGYTF
v_gene: TRBV5-6
abundance: .
d_gene: .
j_gene: TRBJ1-2

CDR3nt: TGCGCCAGCAGCTTCGGAGGGCTACACCAAGAGACCCAGTACTTC
CDR3aa: CASSFGGLHQETQYF
v_gene: TRBV4-3
abundance: .
d_gene: .
j_gene: TRBJ2-5

CDR3nt: TGCGCCAGCAGCTTGGTACAGAACTACGAGCAGTACTTC
CDR3aa: CASSLVQNYEQYF
v_gene: TRBV5-1
abundance: .
d_gene: .
j_gene: TRBJ2-7

CDR3nt: TGTGCCAGTAGGAGACAGGGTATAAACACTGAAGCTTTCTTT
CDR3aa: CASRRQGINTEAFF
v_gene: TRBV19
abundance: .
d_gene: TRBD1
j_gene: TRBJ1-1

CDR3nt: TGCGCCAGCGCGGGACAGACGAACACTGAAGCTTTCTTT
CDR3aa: CASAGQTNTEAFF
v_gene: TRBV5-1
abundance: .
d_gene: TRBD1
j_gene: TRBJ1-1

CDR3nt: TGTGCCAGTAGTGTAGGGTTAGCGGGGTACAATGAGCAGTTCTTC
CDR3aa: CASSVGLAGYNEQFF
v_gene: TRBV19
abundance: few
d_gene: TRBD2
j_gene: TRBJ2-1

CDR3nt: TGCGCCAGCAGCCTGACCCGGGACAGTACCTACGAGCAGTACTTC
CDR3aa: CASSLTRDSTYEQYF
v_gene: TRBV4-3
abundance: .
d_gene: TRBD1
j_gene: TRBJ2-7

CDR3nt: TGTGCCAGCAGTTATTGGGCAGTTGAAGCTTTCTTT
CDR3aa: CASSYWAVEAFF
v_gene: TRBV7-2
abundance: few
d_gene: .
j_gene: TRBJ1-1

CDR3nt: TGTGCCTGGAGTGCAGGGGAGGGTAATGAAAAACTGTTTTTT
CDR3aa: CAWSAGEGNEKLFF
v_gene: TRBV30
abundance: .
d_gene: .
j_gene: TRBJ1-4

CDR3nt: TGTGCCAGCAGCACGACAGGGGGTCCCCAAGAGACCCAGTACTTC
CDR3aa: CASSTTGGPQETQYF
v_gene: TRBV9
abundance: .
d_gene: TRBD1
j_gene: TRBJ2-5

CDR3nt: TGTGCCAGCAGCCTCCTTACAGGGAACTACGAGCAGTACTTC
CDR3aa: CASSLLTGNYEQYF
v_gene: TRBV5-6
abundance: few
d_gene: .
j_gene: TRBJ2-7

CDR3nt: TGTGCCAGCAGCTTAGCCCTGGGACAGGGGAGAGCTGAAGCTTTCTTT
CDR3aa: CASSLALGQGRAEAFF
v_gene: TRBV7-9
abundance: .
d_gene: TRBD1
j_gene: TRBJ1-1

CDR3nt: TGTGCCAGCAGCTTGTTCACGACAGGCGGCTATTCACCCCTCCACTTT
CDR3aa: CASSLFTTGGYSPLHF
v_gene: TRBV7-9
abundance: .
d_gene: .
j_gene: TRBJ1-6

CDR3nt: TGTGCCAGTAGCACCGACAGGGTAGCCACTGAAGCTTTCTTT
CDR3aa: CASSTDRVATEAFF
v_gene: TRBV19
abundance: .
d_gene: TRBD1
j_gene: TRBJ1-1

CDR3nt: TGTGCCAGCAGCTTAGGTCCAGTCTCCTACGAGCAGTACTTC
CDR3aa: CASSLGPVSYEQYF
v_gene: TRBV13
abundance: .
d_gene: .
j_gene: TRBJ2-7

CDR3nt: TGCGCCAGCAGCCAAGCCTGGAGGAAAGGCACAGATACGCAGTATTTT
CDR3aa: CASSQAWRKGTDTQYF
v_gene: TRBV4-3
abundance: once
d_gene: .
j_gene: TRBJ2-3

CDR3nt: TGTGCCAGTAGTGACCGGCCGGGACAGGCGAGCTACGAGCAGTACTTC
CDR3aa: CASSDRPGQASYEQYF
v_gene: TRBV19
abundance: .
d_gene: TRBD1
j_gene: TRBJ2-7